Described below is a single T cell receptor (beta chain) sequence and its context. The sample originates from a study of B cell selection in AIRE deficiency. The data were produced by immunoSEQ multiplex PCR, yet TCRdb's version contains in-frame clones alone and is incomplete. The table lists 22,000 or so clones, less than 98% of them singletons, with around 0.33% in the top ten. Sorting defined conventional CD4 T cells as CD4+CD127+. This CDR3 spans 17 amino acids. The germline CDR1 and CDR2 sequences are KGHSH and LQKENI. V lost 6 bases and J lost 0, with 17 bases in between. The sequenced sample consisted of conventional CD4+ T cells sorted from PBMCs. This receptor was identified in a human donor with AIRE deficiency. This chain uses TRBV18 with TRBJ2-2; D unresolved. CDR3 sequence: CASSTRRNPPNTGELFF. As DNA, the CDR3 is TGTGCCAGCTCGACACGACGGAACCCTCCGAACACCGGGGAGCTGTTTTTT.